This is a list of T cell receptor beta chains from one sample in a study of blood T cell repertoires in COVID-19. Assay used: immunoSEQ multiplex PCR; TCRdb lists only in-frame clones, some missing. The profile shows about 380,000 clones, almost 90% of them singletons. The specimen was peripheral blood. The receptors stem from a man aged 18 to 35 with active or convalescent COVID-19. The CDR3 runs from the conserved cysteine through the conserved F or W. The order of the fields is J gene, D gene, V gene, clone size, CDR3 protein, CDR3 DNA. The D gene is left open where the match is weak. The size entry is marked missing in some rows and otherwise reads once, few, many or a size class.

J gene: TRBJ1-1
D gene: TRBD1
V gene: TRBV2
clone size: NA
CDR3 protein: CASILQGADTEAFF
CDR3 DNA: TGTGCCAGCATCTTACAGGGGGCGGACACTGAAGCTTTCTTT

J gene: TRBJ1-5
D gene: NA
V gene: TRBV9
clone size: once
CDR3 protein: CASSVGTGNQPQHF
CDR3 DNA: TGTGCCAGCAGCGTAGGCACAGGGAATCAGCCCCAGCATTTT

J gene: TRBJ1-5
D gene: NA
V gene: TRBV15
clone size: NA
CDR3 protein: CATSAGGNSNQPQHF
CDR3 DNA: TGTGCCACCAGCGCGGGGGGAAATAGCAATCAGCCCCAGCATTTT

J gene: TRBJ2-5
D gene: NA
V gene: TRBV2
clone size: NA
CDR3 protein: CASSEGAGGETQYF
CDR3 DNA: TGTGCCAGCAGTGAAGGGGCCGGGGGAGAGACCCAGTACTTC

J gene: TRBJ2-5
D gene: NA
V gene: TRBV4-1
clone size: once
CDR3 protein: CASSHQGGDGRQYF
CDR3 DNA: TGCGCCAGCAGCCATCAGGGGGGAGACGGCCGCCAGTACTTC

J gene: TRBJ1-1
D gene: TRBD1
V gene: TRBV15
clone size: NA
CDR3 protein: CATAPRQGAPFF
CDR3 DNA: TGTGCCACCGCTCCGAGACAGGGGGCCCCTTTCTTT

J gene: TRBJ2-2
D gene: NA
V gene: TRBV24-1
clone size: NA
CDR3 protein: CATSDSRVGTGELFF
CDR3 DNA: TGTGCCACCAGTGATTCCCGGGTCGGCACCGGGGAGCTGTTTTTT

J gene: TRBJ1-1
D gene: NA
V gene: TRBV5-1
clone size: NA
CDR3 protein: CASRPTGTTNTEAFF
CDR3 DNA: TGCGCCAGCAGACCGACCGGGACAACGAACACTGAAGCTTTCTTT

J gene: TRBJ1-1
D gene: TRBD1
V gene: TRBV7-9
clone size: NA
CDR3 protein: CASSFRQGKGDTEAFF
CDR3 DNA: TGTGCCAGCAGCTTTCGACAGGGCAAAGGGGACACTGAAGCTTTCTTT

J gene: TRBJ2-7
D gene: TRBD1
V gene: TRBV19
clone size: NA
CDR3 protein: CASSRRTGAYEQYF
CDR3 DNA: TGTGCCAGTAGTAGACGGACAGGGGCCTACGAGCAGTACTTC

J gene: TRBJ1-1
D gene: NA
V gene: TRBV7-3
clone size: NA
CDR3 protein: CASSPRGNTEAFF
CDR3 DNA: TGTGCCAGCAGCCCCAGGGGGAACACTGAAGCTTTCTTT

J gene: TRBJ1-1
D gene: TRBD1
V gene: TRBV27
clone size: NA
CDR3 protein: CASRGQGGPNTEAFF
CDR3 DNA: TGTGCCAGCAGAGGACAGGGGGGACCCAACACTGAAGCTTTCTTT

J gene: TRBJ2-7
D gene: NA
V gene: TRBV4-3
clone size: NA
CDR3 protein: CASSQDAIGQSSYEQYF
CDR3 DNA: TGCGCCAGCAGCCAAGATGCAATCGGACAGAGCTCCTACGAGCAGTACTTC

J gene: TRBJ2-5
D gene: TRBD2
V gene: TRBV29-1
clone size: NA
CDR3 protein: CSVEALAEETQYF
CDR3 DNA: TGCAGCGTTGAAGCACTAGCGGAAGAGACCCAGTACTTC

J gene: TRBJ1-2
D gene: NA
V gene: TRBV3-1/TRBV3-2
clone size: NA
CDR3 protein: CASSQSRGYGYTF
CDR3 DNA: TGTGCCAGCAGCCAAAGTAGGGGTTATGGCTACACCTTC

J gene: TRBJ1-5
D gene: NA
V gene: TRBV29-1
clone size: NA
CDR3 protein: CSVATGTSNQPQHF
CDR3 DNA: TGCAGCGTCGCCACAGGGACCAGCAATCAGCCCCAGCATTTT

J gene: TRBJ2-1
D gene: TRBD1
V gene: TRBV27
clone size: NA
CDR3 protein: CASSGTGTDSSEQFF
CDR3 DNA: TGTGCCAGCAGTGGGACCGGGACAGATTCATCTGAGCAGTTCTTC

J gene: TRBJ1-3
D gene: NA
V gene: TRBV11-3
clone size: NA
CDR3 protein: CASSLPGSGPIPFSGNTIYF
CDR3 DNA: TGTGCCAGCAGCTTACCCGGGTCCGGCCCCATACCATTCTCTGGAAACACCATATATTTT

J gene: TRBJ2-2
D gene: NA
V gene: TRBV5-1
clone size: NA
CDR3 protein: CATSIKPNTGELFF
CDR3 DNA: TGCGCCACCTCCATAAAGCCGAACACCGGGGAGCTGTTTTTT

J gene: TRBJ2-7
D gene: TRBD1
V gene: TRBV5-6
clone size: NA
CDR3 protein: CASSLGTGEGREQYF
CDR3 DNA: TGTGCCAGCAGCTTAGGGACAGGGGAAGGGCGAGAGCAGTACTTC

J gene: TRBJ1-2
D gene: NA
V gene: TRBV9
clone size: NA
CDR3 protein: CASSVDSREYGYTF
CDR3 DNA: TGTGCCAGCAGCGTAGATTCCAGGGAATATGGCTACACCTTC

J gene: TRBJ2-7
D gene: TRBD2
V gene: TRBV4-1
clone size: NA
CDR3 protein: CASSQDSGRLAGGFYEQYF
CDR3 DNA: TGCGCCAGCAGCCAAGATTCGGGGAGACTAGCGGGAGGATTCTACGAGCAGTACTTC

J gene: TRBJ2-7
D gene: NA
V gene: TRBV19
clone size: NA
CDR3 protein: CASSIDRNEQYF
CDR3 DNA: TGTGCCAGTAGTATAGATAGAAACGAGCAGTACTTC

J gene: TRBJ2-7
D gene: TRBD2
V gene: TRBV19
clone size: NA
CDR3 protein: CAAAGTILSEQYF
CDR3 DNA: TGTGCAGCGGCCGGGACTATCCTTAGCGAGCAGTACTTC

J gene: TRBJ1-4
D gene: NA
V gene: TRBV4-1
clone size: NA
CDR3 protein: CASSQPLSGSKNEKLFF
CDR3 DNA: TGCGCCAGCAGCCAACCCCTCTCGGGTTCCAAGAATGAAAAACTGTTTTTT

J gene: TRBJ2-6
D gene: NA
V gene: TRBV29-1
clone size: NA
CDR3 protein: CSGQTGANVLTF
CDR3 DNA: TGCAGCGGGCAAACTGGGGCCAACGTGCTGACTTTC

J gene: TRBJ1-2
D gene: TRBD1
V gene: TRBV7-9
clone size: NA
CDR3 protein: CASSRTGASYGYTF
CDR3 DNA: TGTGCCAGCAGCCGGACAGGCGCCTCCTATGGCTACACCTTC

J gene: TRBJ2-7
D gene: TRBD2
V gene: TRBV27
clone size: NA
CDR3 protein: CASSLSGKQYF
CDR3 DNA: TGTGCCAGCAGTTTAAGCGGGAAACAGTACTTC

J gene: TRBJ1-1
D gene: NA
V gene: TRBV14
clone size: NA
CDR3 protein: CASSQVAAWGLTEAFF
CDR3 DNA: TGTGCCAGCAGCCAAGTAGCCGCGTGGGGGCTGACTGAAGCTTTCTTT